Below, 17 T cell receptor beta chains from the same sample are listed, as sequenced in a study of T cells in women clearing cervical HPV infection. The data were produced by immunoSEQ multiplex PCR, yet TCRdb's version contains in-frame clones alone and is incomplete. In all, the sample yields 25,000 to 35,000 clones. The sample consisted of blood buffy coat. These receptors all come from a woman between 18 and 69 years old with a cervical HPV16 infection that either progressed to CIN3+ or cleared (not recorded which).

In regard to this clone: The read stops 3 residues short of the end of the CDR3; the missing end is completed from the germline J gene. The chain combines TRBV7-9 with TRBJ2-2; D gene uncertain. The germline V gene has CDR1 SEHNR and CDR2 FQNEAQ (reference sequence). The CDR3 loop spans 14 amino acids. Trimming removed 3 bases from V and 5 bases from J, with 10 bases in between. The sequenced part of the CDR3 DNA is TGTGCCAGCAGCTTTGGCTCACCAACCGGGGAG. It yields the protein CASSFGSPTGE. The whole CDR3 reads CASSFGSPTGELFF.

Of note for this clone: The read finishes 3 residues shy of the CDR3 end, and the germline J gene is used to complete it. V is TRBV11-1 and J is TRBJ2-5; 9 nucleotides agree with TRBD2. The CDR3 extends over 15 amino acids. Germline CDR1 is SGHAT and CDR2 is FQDESV (reference sequence). V was clipped by 3 bases and J by 2 bases; unmatched bases: 4. CDR3 DNA (partial): TGTGCCAGCAGCTTTGGGCTAGCGGGACAAGAGACC. It yields the protein CASSFGLAGQET. The CDR3 as a whole reads CASSFGLAGQETQYF.

The covered CDR3 bases are TGTGCCAGCAGCTTGCTATACGCTAGCACAGATACG. Translation gives CASSLLYASTDT. The full CDR3 protein reads CASSLLYASTDTQYF. The rearrangement links TRBV5-6 to TRBJ2-3; D is ambiguous. The read ends 3 residues before the CDR3 terminus; that terminus is restored from the germline J gene. The V end lost 1 base, the J end lost 0 bases, and 9 bases lay between the germline ends. Germline V lookup: CDR1 SGHDT, CDR2 YYEEEE. This CDR3 is 15 amino acids long.

Comments on this clone: Read data end 3 residues before the CDR3 end; the end is taken from the germline J gene. The chain links TRBV5-1 to TRBJ2-3; 7 nucleotides align to TRBD2. The V gene's germline CDR1 is SGHRS and CDR2 YFSETQ. J gave up 6 bases and V 2 bases, and 9 bases lay outside the gene matches. This CDR3 is built from 15 residues. Here the CDR3 reads CASSLSSGISDTQYF. CDR3 DNA (partial): TGCGCCAGCAGCTTATCCAGCGGGATTTCGGATACG.

A word on this clone: The sequence runs out 3 residues before the end of the CDR3; the remainder is reconstructed from the germline J gene. V gene TRBV7-2 combines with J gene TRBJ1-1, with TRBD1 identical over 9 bases. This CDR3 region has 12 residues. Germline V gene data show CDR1 as SGHTA and CDR2 as FQGNSA. The CDR3 loop is CASSNTGQGAFF. The covered CDR3 bases are TGTGCCAGCAGCAACACGGGACAGGGA.

Comment on this clone: Sequencing ends 3 residues short of the CDR3 end; the germline J gene provides the rest. This sequence joins TRBV30 and TRBJ1-5; TRBD1 is a possible D gene (6 bases). This CDR3 spans 12 amino acids. Looked up from germline, CDR1 is GTSNPN and CDR2 is SVGIG (reference sequence). Incomplete CDR3 DNA: TGTGCCTGGAGTGTAAGGGGGGGTCCC. Its translation: CAWSVRGGP. The entire CDR3 reads CAWSVRGGPQHF.

Turning to this clone: The observed sequence ends 3 residues before the CDR3 terminus, with the missing tail filled in from the germline J gene. This chain joins TRBV20-1 and TRBJ1-2; 8 bases fit TRBD1. The CDR3 runs 13 residues. V dropped 5 bases and J dropped 2; count of bases not matched to a gene: 4. Germline V gene sequence: CDR1 DFQATT, CDR2 SNEGSKA (reference sequence). The sequenced CDR3 bases are TGCAGTGCTGGACAGGGCGTAAACTATGGC. Translating gives CSAGQGVNYG. The whole CDR3 sequence reads CSAGQGVNYGYTF.

With regard to this clone: The read ends 3 residues before the CDR3 terminus; that terminus is restored from the germline J gene. This chain connects TRBV30 to TRBJ1-2; D might be TRBD1 (6 bases). Germline lookup yields CDR1 GTSNPN and CDR2 SVGIG (reference sequence). The CDR3 spans 15 residues. CDR3 sequence reads: CAWSVYSGGRYDYTF. The DNA read from the CDR3 is TGTGCCTGGAGTGTATACAGCGGGGGGCGCTACGAC.

Comment on this clone: Read sequence stops 3 residues before the CDR3 end, and the germline J gene provides the missing end. The chain combines TRBV6-1 with TRBJ1-2; D not resolved. The CDR3 length is 13 residues. The V end was cut by 2 bases, the J end by 6 bases, with 10 bases between. The germline V gene encodes CDR1 MNHNS and CDR2 SASEGT. CDR3 region: CASSEFLRNGYTF. The covered CDR3 bases are TGTGCCAGCAGTGAATTTCTCAGAAATGGC.

About this clone itself: The read comes to an end 3 residues before the CDR3 does, leaving the germline J gene to fill in the end. The chain is built from TRBV28 and TRBJ2-1, with 7 positions matching TRBD2. Germline trimming cut 5 bases from V and 8 bases from J; bases unmatched to any gene: 12. CDR1 and CDR2 (germline): MDHEN, SYDVKM. The CDR3 runs 15 residues. The CDR3 bases that were read are TGTGCCAGCAGTGGGCCGGCTAGCGGCTTGGATGAG. This sequence encodes CASSGPASGLDE. From start to end, the CDR3 is CASSGPASGLDEQFF. The full variable domain, rest sourced from reference TRBV28 and TRBJ2-1, is DVKVTQSSRYLVKRTGEKVFLECVQDMDHENMFWYRQDPGLGLRLIYFSYDVKMKEKGDIPEGYSVSREKKERFSLILESASTNQTSMYLCASSGPASGLDEQFFGPGTRLTVL.

To note about this clone: The CDR3 end lies 3 residues beyond the end of the read and is filled in from the germline J gene. Other DNA sequences in the sample encode the same CDR3. The chain has TRBV20-1 and TRBJ2-1, with TRBD2 identical over 15 bases. Germline lookup yields CDR1 DFQATT and CDR2 SNEGSKA (reference sequence). The J segment lost 7 bases and the V segment lost 3 bases, leaving 7 bases of the junction unmatched. The CDR3 totals 16 residues. CDR3 loop: CSARVFGTSGRNEQFF. The CDR3 bases that were read are TGCAGTGCTAGGGTCTTCGGGACTAGCGGGAGGAATGAG.

Turning to this clone: The read gets to within 3 residues of the CDR3 end, and the germline J gene fills in the rest. The chain is built from TRBV29-1 and TRBJ1-2, with D tentatively TRBD1 (6 bases). Germline V CDR1 and CDR2: SQVTM, ANQGSEA. The CDR3 length is 11 residues. The DNA read from the CDR3 is TGCAGCGGTAGGACAGATCCGGGC. Protein product: CSGRTDPG. The full CDR3 sequence reads CSGRTDPGYTF.

Note on this clone: The CDR3 goes on 3 residues after the read ends, and that part is filled in from the germline J gene. The chain couples TRBV2 to TRBJ2-7, with TRBD2 identical over 7 bases. Per germline, CDR1 SNHLY and CDR2 FYNNEI. CDR3 length: 15 amino acids. Trimming cost V 0 bases and J 3 bases; bases outside gene matches: 5. Partial CDR3 DNA: TGTGCCAGCAGTGAAGCGCCCTCTAGCGGCTACGAG. Residues: CASSEAPSSGYE. In full, the CDR3 reads CASSEAPSSGYEQYF.

On this clone itself: The read terminates 3 residues ahead of where the CDR3 ends, so the germline J gene completes it. The genes are TRBV30 and TRBJ1-2; D possibly corresponds to TRBD1 (6 bases). This CDR3 region has 16 residues. V lost 0 bases to trimming and J lost 2 bases, with 16 bases between them. Germline values: CDR1 GTSNPN, CDR2 SVGIG (reference sequence). This CDR3 is CAWSVLSQGRNYGYTF. The CDR3 DNA, read in part, is TGTGCCTGGAGTGTACTCTCTCAGGGGCGGAACTATGGC.

To note about this clone: Read sequence stops 3 residues before the CDR3 end, and the germline J gene provides the missing end. This sequence joins TRBV28 and TRBJ1-4, with TRBD1 identical over 7 bases. CDR1 MDHEN and CDR2 SYDVKM come from the germline V gene. This CDR3 is built from 17 residues. Trimming at V came to 5 bases and at J to 2 bases, leaving 11 bases not matched to a gene. The sequenced part of the CDR3 DNA is TGTGCCAGCAGTGTGAATGGTCAGGGGGGTACTAATGAAAAA. It encodes CASSVNGQGGTNEK. The CDR3, in full, reads CASSVNGQGGTNEKLFF.

On this clone: The sequence runs out 3 residues before the end of the CDR3; the remainder is reconstructed from the germline J gene. The V and J genes are TRBV7-2 and TRBJ1-1, with D possibly being TRBD1 (5 bases). Germline values: CDR1 SGHTA, CDR2 FQGNSA. CDR3 length equals 15 residues. The CDR3 protein is CASSPSMGGDKDAFF. The CDR3 DNA, read in part, is TGTGCCAGCAGCCCGTCAATGGGGGGTGATAAAGAT.

With regard to this clone: The read terminates 3 residues before the CDR3 end, so the remaining end is supplied by the germline J gene. V and J are TRBV19 and TRBJ2-5, with 8 bases that match TRBD1. Germline V gene lookup returns CDR1 LNHDA and CDR2 SQIVND (reference sequence). CDR3 length equals 14 residues. The ends lost 4 bases at V and 1 base at J; junction bases unmatched: 2. The CDR3 sequence is CASSTGTGQETQYF. CDR3 DNA (partial): TGTGCCAGTAGTACCGGGACAGGCCAAGAGACC.